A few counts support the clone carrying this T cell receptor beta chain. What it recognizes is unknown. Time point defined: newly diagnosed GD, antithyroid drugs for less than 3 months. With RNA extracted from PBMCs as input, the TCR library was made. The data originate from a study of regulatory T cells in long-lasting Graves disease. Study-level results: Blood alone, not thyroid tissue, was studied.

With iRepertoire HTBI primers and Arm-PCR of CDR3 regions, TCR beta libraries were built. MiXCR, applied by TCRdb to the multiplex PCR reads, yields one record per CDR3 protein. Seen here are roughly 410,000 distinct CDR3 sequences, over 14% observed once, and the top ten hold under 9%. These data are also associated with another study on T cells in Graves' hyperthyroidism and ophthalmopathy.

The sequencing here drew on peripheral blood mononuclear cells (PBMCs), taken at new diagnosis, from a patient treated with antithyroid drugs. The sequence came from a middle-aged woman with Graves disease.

DNA of the CDR3: TGCGCCAGCAGTGAGTCGGGGGAGACCCAGTACTTC. Its protein is CASSESGETQYF. The chain recombines TRBV10-2 with TRBJ2-5; no clear D. Per germline, CDR1 WSHSY and CDR2 SAAADI. The ends were cut back, 0 bases at V and 5 bases at J, with 4 bases in the middle. The CDR3 loop spans 12 amino acids.